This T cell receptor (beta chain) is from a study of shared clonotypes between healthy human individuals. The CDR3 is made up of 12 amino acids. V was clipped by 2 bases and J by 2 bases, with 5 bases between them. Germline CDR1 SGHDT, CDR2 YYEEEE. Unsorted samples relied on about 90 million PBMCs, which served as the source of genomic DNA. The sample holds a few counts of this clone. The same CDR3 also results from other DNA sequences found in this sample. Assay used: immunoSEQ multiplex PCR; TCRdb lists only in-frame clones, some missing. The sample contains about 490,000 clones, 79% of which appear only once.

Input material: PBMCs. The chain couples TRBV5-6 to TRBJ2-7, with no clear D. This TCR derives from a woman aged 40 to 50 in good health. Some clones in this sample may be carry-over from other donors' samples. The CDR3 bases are TGTGCCAGCAGCTTCGGAGCCTACGAGCAGTACTTC. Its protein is CASSFGAYEQYF.